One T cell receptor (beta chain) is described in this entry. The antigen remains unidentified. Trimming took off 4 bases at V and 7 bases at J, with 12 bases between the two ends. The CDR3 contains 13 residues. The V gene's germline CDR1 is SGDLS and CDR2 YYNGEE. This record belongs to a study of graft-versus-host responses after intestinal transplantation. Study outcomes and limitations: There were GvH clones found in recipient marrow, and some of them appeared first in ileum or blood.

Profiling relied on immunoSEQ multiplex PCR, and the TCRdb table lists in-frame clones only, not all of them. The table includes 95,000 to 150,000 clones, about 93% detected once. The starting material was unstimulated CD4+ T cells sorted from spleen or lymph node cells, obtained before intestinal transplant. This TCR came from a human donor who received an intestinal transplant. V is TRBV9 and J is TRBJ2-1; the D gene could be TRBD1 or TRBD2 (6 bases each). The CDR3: CASSPRGGNEQFF. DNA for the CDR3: TGTGCCAGCAGCCCGCGAGGGGGGAATGAGCAGTTCTTC.